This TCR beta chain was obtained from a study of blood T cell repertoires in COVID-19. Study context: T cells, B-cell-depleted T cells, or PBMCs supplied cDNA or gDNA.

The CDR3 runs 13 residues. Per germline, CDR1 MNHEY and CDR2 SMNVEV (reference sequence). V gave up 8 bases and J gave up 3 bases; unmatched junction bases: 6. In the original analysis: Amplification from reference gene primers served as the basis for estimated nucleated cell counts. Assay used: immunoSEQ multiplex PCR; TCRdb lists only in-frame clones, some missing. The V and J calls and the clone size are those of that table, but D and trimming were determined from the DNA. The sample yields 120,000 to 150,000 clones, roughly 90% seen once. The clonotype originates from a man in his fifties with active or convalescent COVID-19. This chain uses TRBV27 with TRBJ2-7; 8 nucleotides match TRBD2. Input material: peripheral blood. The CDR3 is CASGRAGVYEQYF. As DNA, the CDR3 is TGTGCCAGCGGACGAGCGGGAGTCTACGAGCAGTACTTC.